One sample yielded the 19 T cell receptor beta chains listed below, sequenced in a study of T cell repertoires in cytomegalovirus infection. TCRdb re-called the reads with MiXCR, one entry per CDR3 protein. The data show roughly 720,000 distinct CDR3 sequences, 35% seen once. Input material: PBMCs. The receptors here all came from a human donor in good health (CMV status not recorded). Some clones in this sample may be carry-over from other donors' samples.

For this clonotype: One end of the junction fails to match germline, which may point to a read error. J is TRBJ2-1 and V is TRBV19; the match to TRBD2 covers 10 bases. CDR1 and CDR2 from the germline V gene are LNHDA and SQIVND (reference sequence). The CDR3 runs to 16 residues. Here the CDR3 reads CASSTRASGSYNAQFF. The CDR3 DNA reads as TGTGCCAGTAGTACCAGGGCTAGCGGGAGTTACAATGCGCAGTTCTTC.

This rearrangement joins TRBV6-8 to TRBJ2-4; TRBD1 agrees at 7 bases. The CDR3 spans 19 residues. J was trimmed by 0 bases and V by 0 bases; bases with no gene match: 11. From germline, CDR1 is MNHGY and CDR2 SAAAGT. CDR3 in amino acids: CASSYSGTEIKLAKNIQYF. The CDR3 coding sequence is TGTGCCAGCAGTTACTCCGGGACAGAGATTAAACTAGCCAAAAACATTCAGTACTTC.

This clonotype has only one observation. Since a much larger clone is just one base distant, this may be a read error. The V and J genes are TRBV15 and TRBJ1-4, with D possibly TRBD1 on 6 matching bases. Germline V gene sequence: CDR1 LNHNV, CDR2 YYDKDF (reference sequence). The CDR3 is made up of 16 amino acids. CDR3 protein: CATSRDSAGVGENLFF. CDR3 nucleotides: TGTGCCACCAGCAGAGATAGCGCAGGGGTTGGTGAAAATCTGTTTTTT.

In this sample, this clonotype turned up a few times. V gene TRBV19 combines with J gene TRBJ2-1; weak D call: TRBD2 (6 bases). Per the germline V gene, CDR1 is LNHDA and CDR2 is SQIVND (reference sequence). The CDR3 contains 14 residues. V was pared by 5 bases and J by 2 bases, with 10 bases between. The CDR3 bases are TGTGCCAGTAGTCCCCGGACTACCTACAATGAGCAGTTCTTC. It yields the protein CASSPRTTYNEQFF.

This clonotype was counted a few times. The rearrangement joins TRBV20-1 to TRBJ1-1, with TRBD1 matching 9 bases. The CDR3 loop spans 15 amino acids. Unmatched junction bases numbered 6, after V lost 1 base and J lost 3 bases. Looked up from germline, CDR1 is DFQATT and CDR2 is SNEGSKA (reference sequence). The CDR3 DNA is TGCAGTGCTAGAGGGGACAGGGCAATCCACACTGAAGCTTTCTTT. Protein product: CSARGDRAIHTEAFF.

The rearrangement uses TRBV6-1 and TRBJ2-1; D possibly corresponds to TRBD1 (6 bases). CDR1 is MNHNS and CDR2 is SASEGT in the germline V gene. V lost 6 bases to trimming and J lost 2 bases, with 17 bases between them. The CDR3 runs to 16 residues. CDR3 nucleotide sequence: TGTGCCAGCAGACTGGGTTTGAGACAGGCCTACAATGAGCAGTTCTTC. Translation: CASRLGLRQAYNEQFF.

With regard to this clonotype: One end of the junction fails to match germline, which may point to a read error. The rearrangement uses TRBV28 and TRBJ1-1, with D unclear. Germline loops: CDR1 MDHEN, CDR2 SYDVKM. The CDR3 totals 13 residues. DNA for the CDR3: TGTGCCAGCAGTTTTGGTGCGGCCACTGAAGATTTCTTT. Its translation is CASSFGAATEDFF.

This clonotype was detected only once. The chain recombines TRBV5-4 with TRBJ2-6; D is unresolved. Germline V CDR1 and CDR2: SGHNT, YYREEE (reference sequence). With 1 base removed from V and 0 bases from J, the gap between germline ends came to 8 bases. CDR3 length: 16 amino acids. The CDR3 here is CASSLNTLSGANVLTF. The DNA of the CDR3 is TGTGCCAGCAGCTTGAACACCCTCTCTGGGGCCAACGTCCTGACTTTC.

This clonotype has only a few counts. The chain is built from TRBV2 and TRBJ2-7; D tentatively reads TRBD1 or TRBD2 (5 bases each). The germline V and J ends were trimmed by 4 bases and 1 base, with 11 bases remaining between them. This CDR3 has 14 amino acids. Germline V gives CDR1 SNHLY, CDR2 FYNNEI. In DNA, the CDR3 is TGTGCCAGCAGTGTGGAGAGGGGATCCTACGAGCAGTACTTC. Amino acid sequence: CASSVERGSYEQYF.

The table lists this clonotype with a few counts. V gene TRBV19 combines with J gene TRBJ2-3; possible D gene TRBD1, 5 bases. The CDR3 covers 14 residues. V was cut by 3 bases and J by 5 bases, with 12 bases left in between. Germline-derived CDR1 and CDR2 are LNHDA and SQIVND (reference sequence). In DNA form, the CDR3 reads TGTGCCAGTAGTATGGGCCCGGACATAGATACGCAGTATTTT. This codes for CASSMGPDIDTQYF.

The J gene is TRBJ2-7, the V gene TRBV4-1; D is ambiguous. The CDR3 spans 16 residues. CDR1 is MGHRA, CDR2 YSYEKL, per germline. Trimming pared 1 base from V and 3 bases from J, leaving 16 bases between. The CDR3 DNA follows: TGCGCCAGCAGCCAAGTCGGTGGAGCCAGAAACTACGAGCAGTACTTC. Protein product: CASSQVGGARNYEQYF.

A remark on this clonotype: This may be a read error, as it is one base from a much larger clone. The chain combines TRBV7-6 with TRBJ1-2; 8 nucleotides agree with TRBD1. The ends lost 6 bases at V and 8 bases at J; junction bases unmatched: 11. Germline CDR1 is SGHVS and CDR2 is FNYEAQ. The CDR3 is 14 residues long. This CDR3 reads CASSPGPGGAGYTF. The CDR3, as DNA: TGTGCCAGCAGTCCCGGGCCAGGGGGCGCGGGCTACACCTTC.

The chain uses TRBV4-1 and TRBJ2-6; D is uncertain. From germline, CDR1 is MGHRA and CDR2 YSYEKL. The CDR3 is 15 amino acids. Trimming shortened V by 3 bases and J by 0 bases, and 6 bases separated the two germline ends. CDR3 DNA sequence: TGCGCCAGCAGCCAGTGGAGCTCTGGGGCCAACGTCCTGACTTTC. Translating gives CASSQWSSGANVLTF.

The chain carries TRBV28 and TRBJ2-7; 9 positions agree with TRBD1. This CDR3 comprises 13 residues. Unmatched junction bases numbered 6, after V lost 5 bases and J lost 7 bases. CDR1 MDHEN and CDR2 SYDVKM come from the germline V gene. The CDR3: CASSKQGAEEQYF. The CDR3 DNA sequence: TGTGCCAGCAGTAAACAGGGGGCGGAGGAGCAGTACTTC.

The chain uses TRBV28 and TRBJ2-1, with 11 bases that match TRBD2. Trimming at V came to 2 bases and at J to 0 bases, leaving 6 bases not matched to a gene. The CDR3 covers 18 residues. CDR1 and CDR2 from the germline V gene are MDHEN and SYDVKM. The DNA for the CDR3 is TGTGCCAGCAGTTTACGACTAGCGGGAAGGAGCTCCTACAATGAGCAGTTCTTC. Protein: CASSLRLAGRSSYNEQFF.

This rearrangement joins TRBV9 to TRBJ2-1; 10 positions agree with TRBD1. There are 15 residues in the CDR3. The germline CDR1 and CDR2 sequences are SGDLS and YYNGEE. With V trimmed by 3 bases and J by 6 bases, 6 bases remained unmatched. CDR3 sequence (DNA): TGTGCCAGCAGCGGGGGGACAGGGGCGGGCAATGAGCAGTTCTTC. This sequence encodes CASSGGTGAGNEQFF.

This chain joins TRBV10-3 and TRBJ2-5, with TRBD1 as a possible D gene (6 bases). The germline V and J ends were trimmed by 6 bases and 3 bases, with 11 bases remaining between them. The CDR3 covers 13 residues. Per germline, CDR1 ENHRY and CDR2 SYGVKD. CDR3 DNA: TGTGCCATCAGCATCAGGGGCGAAGAGACCCAGTACTTC. As protein: CAISIRGEETQYF.

V gene TRBV3-1 combines with J gene TRBJ2-5; 7 bases are shared with TRBD1. The CDR3 sequence is 14 residues long. Trimming cost V 2 bases and J 0 bases; bases outside gene matches: 0. The germline CDR1 and CDR2 sequences are LGHDT and YNNKEL (reference sequence). CDR3 bases: TGTGCCAGCAGCCAAACAGGGGACCAAGAGACCCAGTACTTC. Protein: CASSQTGDQETQYF.

This clonotype was observed at least ten times. The rearrangement uses TRBV7-9 and TRBJ2-1; 9 nucleotides align to TRBD1. After removal of 5 bases from V and 2 bases from J, the junction contained 4 bases not matched to a gene. This CDR3 comprises 15 residues. Per germline, CDR1 SEHNR and CDR2 FQNEAQ (reference sequence). The CDR3 bases are TGTGCCAGCAGCGCCGGGACAGGGCCCTACAATGAGCAGTTCTTC. It yields the protein CASSAGTGPYNEQFF. Full variable domain (outside the CDR3, taken from reference TRBV7-9 and TRBJ2-1): DTGVSQNPRHKITKRGQNVTFRCDPISEHNRLYWYRQTLGQGPEFLTYFQNEAQLEKSRLLSDRFSAERPKGSFSTLEIQRTEQGDSAMYLCASSAGTGPYNEQFFGPGTRLTVL.